This T cell receptor beta chain was sequenced for a study of T cell responses to AZD1222 COVID-19 vaccine (dated by TCRdb to the early 2020s). With respect to the entire study: Because spike-specific TCR depth and breadth did not differ between the two schedules, AZD1222 recipients who got a second dose at roughly 4 weeks were pooled with those who got a second dose at roughly 12 weeks. A total of 230 to 250 trial participants underwent TCR sequencing, of whom 207 had received two doses of AZD1222 and about 26 had received two doses of the MenACWY control vaccine. Trial participants were enrolled by age into 18-55, 56-69 and 70-plus year subgroups, with roughly 160, 29 and 62 TCR-sequenced participants respectively.

The sample's time point label is to be understood as: baseline before first vaccination. Vaccinee samples were obtained from the UK trials COV001 and COV002, which included a single-blind randomized controlled phase 2/3 trial of AZD1222 (ChAdOx1 nCoV-19) in healthy adults. Trial participant PBMC samples were collected at day 0 and day 28 after the second dose for TCRbeta chain sequencing. The CDR3 regions of human TCRbeta chains were subjected to immunosequencing. In the original analysis: TCRs in the repertoires were matched against a reference library of SARS-CoV-2-specific TCRs that had been generated with the MIRA antigen-specificity platform. Breadth meant the fraction of unique TCRs that were SARS-CoV-2-associated, whereas depth meant the fraction of total T cells that were SARS-CoV-2-associated. Using the MIRA data, each spike-specific TCR was assigned both to the spike region to which the TCR was reactive and to a CD4 or CD8 class. Log10-transformed breadth and depth values were compared by one-way ANOVA with Sidak's multiple comparisons tests. In TCRdb, the immuneACCESS table is reduced to in-frame sequences with V and J assigned. These tables do not hold every clone; where another copy was compared, an unresolved V gene accounts for under half, and the others remain unexplained. That table furnishes V, J and clone size, whereas the DNA furnished D and trimming. The sample contains around 120,000 clones, more than 85% of them found a single time. The ten largest clonotypes hold approximately 2.5% of the sample.

Turning to this clone: Its antigen has not been determined. Base quality data are lacking; no much larger clone is found one base away.

Trimming at the junction amounts to 5 bases on V and 0 bases on J, and the germline ends lie 12 bases apart. CDR1 is given as SGHTA and CDR2 as FQGTGA, both from the germline V gene. Reading from cysteine to phenylalanine, the CDR3 counts 15 amino acids. Only the CDR3 portion is preserved as DNA: 45 bases, with reading frame beginning at the first base. What the research found in general, with its limitations: Conclusions about previously exposed vaccinees are limited, since just five or six AZD1222 recipients were seropositive for SARS-CoV-2 at baseline. Participants were mostly white British, with more females than males. The authors suggested clonal diversity may have been underestimated. Vaccine-associated CD4 TCRs spanned the whole spike protein, with dominant responses in regions 160-218 and 743-854. Nearly half of unique spike-specific TCRs reportedly recognized epitopes outside regions mutated in the B.1.351 and B.1.1.7 variants. The 56-69-year group was small, and its depth increase did not reach significance, likely because of low power. No day 14 peak-response samples were available, so repertoires were characterized only after the peak T cell response. After two AZD1222 doses, spike-specific TCR breadth and depth were significantly higher than at day 0 and than in MenACWY recipients.

The receptor was isolated from an adult in good health. The chain is assembled from TRBV7-3 and TRBJ2-3, with no D gene named confidently. Material: peripheral blood, obtained on day 0 of AZD1222 vaccination. CDR3 reads: CASSEEETSTDTQYF. The DNA sequence is as follows: TGTGCCAGCAGCGAAGAGGAAACTAGCACAGATACGCAGTATTTT. Reference TRBV7-3 and TRBJ2-3 genes cover what lies past the CDR3, so the full variable domain is GAGVSQTPSNKVTEKGKYVELRCDPISGHTALYWYRQSLGQGPEFLIYFQGTGAADDSGLPNDRFFAVRPEGSVSTLKIQRTERGDSAVYLCASSEEETSTDTQYFGPGTRLTVL.